The sequence of this T cell receptor beta chain was determined in a study of cytomegalovirus exposure and HLA in healthy donors. Comments on this clone: What it binds is not known.

Findings of the study overall: CMV antigen specificity was confirmed in vitro for a few CMV-associated chains. An analysis done earlier found most TCR beta V segments productive about 87% or about 30% of the time. An analysis that came later showed most CMV-associated TCR beta chains appearing HLA-restricted. Later analysis identified several of the most significant clusters that appeared linked to common viral pathogens.

PCR primers comprised 60 Vbeta and 13 Jbeta primers. Profiled with immunoSEQ multiplex PCR; TCRdb holds only in-frame clones, not every one. The sample lists about 160,000 clones; 82% were seen once. Deletions cut 8 bases from V and 6 bases from J, with 11 bases between. Germline V gene lookup returns CDR1 MDHEN and CDR2 SYDVKM. The CDR3 has 12 residues. The chain joins TRBV28 to TRBJ1-5; a weak D match, TRBD1 (5 bases). The source of this sequence is a girl between 5 and 17 years old in good health and CMV-seropositive. The specimen sequenced was PBMCs. CDR3 DNA sequence: TGTGCCAGCGCCTGGGGGGTTCAGCCCCAGCATTTT. It specifies CASAWGVQPQHF.